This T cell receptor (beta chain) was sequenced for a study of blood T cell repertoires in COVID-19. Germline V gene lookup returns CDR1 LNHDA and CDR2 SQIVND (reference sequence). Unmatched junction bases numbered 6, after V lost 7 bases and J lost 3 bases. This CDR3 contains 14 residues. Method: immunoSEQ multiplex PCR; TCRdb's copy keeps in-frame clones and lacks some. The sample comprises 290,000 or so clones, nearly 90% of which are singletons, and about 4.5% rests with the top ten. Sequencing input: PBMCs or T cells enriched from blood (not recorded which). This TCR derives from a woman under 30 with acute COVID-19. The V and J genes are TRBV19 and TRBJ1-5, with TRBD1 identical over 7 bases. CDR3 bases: TGTGCCAGTAATACAGGGGACGACAATCAGCCCCAGCATTTT. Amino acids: CASNTGDDNQPQHF.